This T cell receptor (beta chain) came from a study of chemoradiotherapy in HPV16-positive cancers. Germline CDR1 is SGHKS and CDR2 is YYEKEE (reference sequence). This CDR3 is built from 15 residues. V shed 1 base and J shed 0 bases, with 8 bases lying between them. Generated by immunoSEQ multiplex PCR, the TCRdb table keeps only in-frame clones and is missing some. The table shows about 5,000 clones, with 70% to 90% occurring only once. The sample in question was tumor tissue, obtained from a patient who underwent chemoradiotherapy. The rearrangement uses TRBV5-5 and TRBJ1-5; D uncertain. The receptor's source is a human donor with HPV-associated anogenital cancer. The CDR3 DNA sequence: TGTGCCAGCAGCTTGAACGTTAATAGCAATCAGCCCCAGCATTTT. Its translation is CASSLNVNSNQPQHF.